This T cell receptor (beta chain) was captured in a study of shared clonotypes between healthy human individuals. Overall study findings and caveats: The sampled material consisted only of blood, and tissue repertoires are likely to differ.

The germline V and J ends were trimmed by 3 bases and 8 bases, with 7 bases remaining between them. Germline V gene data show CDR1 as KGHSH and CDR2 as LQKENI. The CDR3 has 12 amino acids. There are a few counts of this clone. As yet, its antigen is unknown. Other DNA sequences in this sample translate to the same CDR3. Genomic DNA belonging to each subset was distributed in equal measure over several immunoSEQ plates. Replicate PCRs run on sorted subsets employed approximately 200 ng DNA, 30,000 to 35,000 T cell genomes. Measured with immunoSEQ multiplex PCR; TCRdb has only the in-frame clones, and not every one. The table shows 2 million to 2.5 million clones, with almost 96% occurring only once.

The V and J genes are TRBV18 and TRBJ1-4; D gene uncertain. Sequences were obtained from naive CD4+ T cells sorted from blood. Subset of the sample: CD45RA+ positively selected. The receptor was derived from a man younger than 35 in good health. The CDR3 reads CASSPGGEKLFF. CDR3 coding DNA: TGTGCCAGCTCACCGGGAGGGGAAAAACTGTTTTTT.